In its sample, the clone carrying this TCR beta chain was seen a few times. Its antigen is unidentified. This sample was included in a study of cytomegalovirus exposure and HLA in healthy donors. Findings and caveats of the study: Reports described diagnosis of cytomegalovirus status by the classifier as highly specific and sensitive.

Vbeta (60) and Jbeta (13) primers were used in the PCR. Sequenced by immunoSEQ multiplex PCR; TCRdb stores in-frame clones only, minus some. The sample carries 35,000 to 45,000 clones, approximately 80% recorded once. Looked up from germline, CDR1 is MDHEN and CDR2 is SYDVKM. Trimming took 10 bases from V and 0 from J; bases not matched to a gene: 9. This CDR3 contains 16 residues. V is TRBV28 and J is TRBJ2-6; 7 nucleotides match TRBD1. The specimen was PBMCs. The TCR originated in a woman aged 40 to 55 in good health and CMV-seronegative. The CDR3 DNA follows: TGTGCCACCAGGACAGGTCCCAGCTCTGGGGCCAACGTCCTGACTTTC. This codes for CATRTGPSSGANVLTF.